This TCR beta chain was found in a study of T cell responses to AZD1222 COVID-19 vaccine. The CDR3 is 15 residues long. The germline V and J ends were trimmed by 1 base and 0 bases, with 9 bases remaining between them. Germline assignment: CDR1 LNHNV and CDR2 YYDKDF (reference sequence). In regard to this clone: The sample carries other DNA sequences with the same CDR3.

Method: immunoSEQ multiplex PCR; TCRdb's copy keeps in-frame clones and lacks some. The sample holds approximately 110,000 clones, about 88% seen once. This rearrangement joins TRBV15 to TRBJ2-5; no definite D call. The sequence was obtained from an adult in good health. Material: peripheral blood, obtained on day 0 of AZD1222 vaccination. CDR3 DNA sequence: TGTGCCACCAGCAGAGCCCCAGAGTACCAAGAGACCCAGTACTTC. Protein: CATSRAPEYQETQYF.